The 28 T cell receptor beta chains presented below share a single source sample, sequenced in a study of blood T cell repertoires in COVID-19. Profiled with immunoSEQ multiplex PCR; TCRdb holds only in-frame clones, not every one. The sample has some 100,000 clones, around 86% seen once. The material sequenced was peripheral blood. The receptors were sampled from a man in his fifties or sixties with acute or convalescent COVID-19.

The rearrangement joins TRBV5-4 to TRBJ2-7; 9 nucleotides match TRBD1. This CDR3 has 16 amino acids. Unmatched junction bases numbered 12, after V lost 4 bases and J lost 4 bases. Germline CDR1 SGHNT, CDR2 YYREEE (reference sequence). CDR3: CASSPAWTGARYEQYF. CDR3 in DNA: TGTGCCAGCAGCCCAGCATGGACAGGGGCGAGGTACGAGCAGTACTTC.

The DNA for the CDR3 is TGTGCCAGCAGCTTAGGACAGGGGAGTATGACTAATGAAAAACTGTTTTTT. Translated: CASSLGQGSMTNEKLFF. The chain recombines TRBV7-9 with TRBJ1-4, with 8 bases that match TRBD1. V lost 1 base to trimming and J lost 2 bases; unmatched junction nucleotides: 6. This CDR3 is built from 17 residues. CDR1 is SEHNR and CDR2 is FQNEAQ in the germline V gene (reference sequence).

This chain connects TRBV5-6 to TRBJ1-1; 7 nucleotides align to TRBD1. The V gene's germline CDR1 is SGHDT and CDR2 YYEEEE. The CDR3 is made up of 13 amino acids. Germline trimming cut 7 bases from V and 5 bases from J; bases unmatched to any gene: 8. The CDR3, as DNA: TGTGCCAGCGTTGAGGGGGCGAGAACTGAAGCTTTCTTT. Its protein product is CASVEGARTEAFF.

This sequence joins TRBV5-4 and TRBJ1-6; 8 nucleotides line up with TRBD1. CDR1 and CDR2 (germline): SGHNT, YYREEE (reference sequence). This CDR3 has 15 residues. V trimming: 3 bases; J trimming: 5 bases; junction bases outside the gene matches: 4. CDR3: CASSSDRAHNSPLHF. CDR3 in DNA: TGTGCCAGCAGCTCGGACAGGGCCCATAATTCACCCCTCCACTTT.

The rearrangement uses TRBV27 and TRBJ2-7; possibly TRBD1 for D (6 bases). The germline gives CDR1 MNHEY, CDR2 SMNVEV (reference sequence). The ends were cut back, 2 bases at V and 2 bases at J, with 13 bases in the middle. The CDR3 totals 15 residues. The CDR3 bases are TGTGCCAGCAGTTTAATTGGGGCAGGGGCCTACGAGCAGTACTTC. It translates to CASSLIGAGAYEQYF.

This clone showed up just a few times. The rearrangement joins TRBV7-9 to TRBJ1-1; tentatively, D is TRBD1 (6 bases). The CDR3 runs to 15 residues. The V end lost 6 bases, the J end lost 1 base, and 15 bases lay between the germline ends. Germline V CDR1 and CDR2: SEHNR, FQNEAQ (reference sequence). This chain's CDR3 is CASSRSGQRNTEAFF. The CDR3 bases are TGTGCCAGCAGTCGCTCCGGACAGAGGAACACTGAAGCTTTCTTT.

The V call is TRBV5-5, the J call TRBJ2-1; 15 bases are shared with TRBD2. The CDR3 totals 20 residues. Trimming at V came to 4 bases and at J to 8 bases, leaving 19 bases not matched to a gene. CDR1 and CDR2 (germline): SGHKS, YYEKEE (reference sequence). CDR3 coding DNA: TGTGCCAGCAGCCGGGGGCCGGGACTAGCGGGAGGTTACGGTACCGATGAGCAGTTCTTC. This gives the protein CASSRGPGLAGGYGTDEQFF.

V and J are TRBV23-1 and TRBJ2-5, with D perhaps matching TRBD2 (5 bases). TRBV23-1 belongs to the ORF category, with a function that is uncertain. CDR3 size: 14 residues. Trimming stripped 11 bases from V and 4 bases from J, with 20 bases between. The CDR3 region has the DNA TGCGCCGGCTCCGGTGGGAGCGTCGGAGAGACCCAGTACTTC. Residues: CAGSGGSVGETQYF.

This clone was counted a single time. CDR3 protein: CASGLAIRQGAPNEQFF. CDR3 in DNA: TGTGCTAGTGGTTTGGCAATCCGACAGGGGGCTCCCAATGAGCAGTTCTTC. The chain carries TRBV12-5 and TRBJ2-1, with 10 nucleotides matching TRBD1. V lost 1 base to trimming and J lost 6 bases; unmatched junction nucleotides: 9. CDR1 is LGHNT and CDR2 is FRNRAP in the germline V gene. The CDR3 runs 17 residues.

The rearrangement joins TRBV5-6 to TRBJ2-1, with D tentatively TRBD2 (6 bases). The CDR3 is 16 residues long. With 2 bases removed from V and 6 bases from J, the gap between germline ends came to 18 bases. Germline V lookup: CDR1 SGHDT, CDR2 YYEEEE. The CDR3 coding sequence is TGTGCCAGCAGCTTCGTCACCGGGACTCCCGCCAATGAGCAGTTCTTC. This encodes CASSFVTGTPANEQFF. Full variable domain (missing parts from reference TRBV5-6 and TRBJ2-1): DAGVTQSPTHLIKTRGQQVTLRCSPKSGHDTVSWYQQALGQGPQFIFQYYEEEERQRGNFPDRFSGHQFPNYSSELNVNALLLGDSALYLCASSFVTGTPANEQFFGPGTRLTVL.

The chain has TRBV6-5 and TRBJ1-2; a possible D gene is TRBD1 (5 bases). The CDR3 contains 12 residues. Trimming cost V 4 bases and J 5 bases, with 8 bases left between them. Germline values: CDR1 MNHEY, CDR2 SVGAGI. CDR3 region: CASSSQVYGYTF. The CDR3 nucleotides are TGTGCCAGCAGTTCACAGGTTTATGGCTACACCTTC.

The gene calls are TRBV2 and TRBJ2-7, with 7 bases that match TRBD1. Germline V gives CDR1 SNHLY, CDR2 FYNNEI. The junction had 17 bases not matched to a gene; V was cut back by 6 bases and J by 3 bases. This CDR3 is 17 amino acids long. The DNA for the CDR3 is TGTGCCAGCAGACCTACTGGGGGACAGAAAACTTTCTACGAGCAGTACTTC. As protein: CASRPTGGQKTFYEQYF.

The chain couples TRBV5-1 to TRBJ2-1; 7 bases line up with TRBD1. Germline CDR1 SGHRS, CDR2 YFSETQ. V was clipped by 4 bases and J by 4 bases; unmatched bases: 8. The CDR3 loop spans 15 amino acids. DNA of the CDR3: TGCGCCAGCAGCCAGGGACAGCTAACTTACAATGAGCAGTTCTTC. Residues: CASSQGQLTYNEQFF.

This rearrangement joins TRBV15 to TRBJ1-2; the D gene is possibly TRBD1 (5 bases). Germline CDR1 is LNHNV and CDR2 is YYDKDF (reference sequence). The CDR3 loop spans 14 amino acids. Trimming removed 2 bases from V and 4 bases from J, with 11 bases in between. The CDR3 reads CATSRPDSAYGYTF. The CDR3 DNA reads TGTGCCACCAGCAGACCCGACAGTGCCTATGGCTACACCTTC.

This chain's CDR3 is CSVVLPQGAGEQFF. CDR3 DNA: TGCAGCGTTGTTCTGCCCCAGGGGGCTGGTGAGCAGTTCTTC. The chain is built from TRBV29-1 and TRBJ2-1; 8 bases are a match to TRBD1. Trimming at V came to 4 bases and at J to 9 bases, leaving 11 bases not matched to a gene. The CDR3 totals 14 residues. CDR1 is SQVTM, CDR2 ANQGSEA, per germline.

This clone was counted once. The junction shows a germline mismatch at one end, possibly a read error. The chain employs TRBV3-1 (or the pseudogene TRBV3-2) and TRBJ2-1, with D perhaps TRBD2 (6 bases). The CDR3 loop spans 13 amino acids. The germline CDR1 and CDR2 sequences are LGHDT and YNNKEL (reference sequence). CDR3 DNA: TGTGCCAGCAGCCAAACGAGAGGCGGGACCTTACTCTTC. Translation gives CASSQTRGGTLLF.

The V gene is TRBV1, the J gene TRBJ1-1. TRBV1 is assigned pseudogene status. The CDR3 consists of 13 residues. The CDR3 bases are TGCACCAGCAGCCAAGGGGAGGGAACTGAAGCTTTCTTT. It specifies CTSSQGEGTEAFF.

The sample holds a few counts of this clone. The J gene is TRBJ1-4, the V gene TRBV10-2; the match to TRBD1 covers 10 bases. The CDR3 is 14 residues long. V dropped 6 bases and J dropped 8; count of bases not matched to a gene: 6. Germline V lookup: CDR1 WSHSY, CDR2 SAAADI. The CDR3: CASSATGGSEKLFF. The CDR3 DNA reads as TGCGCCAGCAGCGCGACAGGGGGCAGCGAAAAACTGTTTTTT.

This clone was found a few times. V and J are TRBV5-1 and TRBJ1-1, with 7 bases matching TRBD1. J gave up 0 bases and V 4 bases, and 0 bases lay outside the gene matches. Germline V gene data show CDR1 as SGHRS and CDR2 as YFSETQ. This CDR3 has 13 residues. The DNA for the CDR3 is TGCGCCAGCAGCGGACAGGTGAACACTGAAGCTTTCTTT. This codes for CASSGQVNTEAFF. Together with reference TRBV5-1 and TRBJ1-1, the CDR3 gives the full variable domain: KAGVTQTPRYLIKTRGQQVTLSCSPISGHRSVSWYQQTPGQGLQFLFEYFSETQRNKGNFPGRFSGRQFSNSRSEMNVSTLELGDSALYLCASSGQVNTEAFFGQGTRLTVV.

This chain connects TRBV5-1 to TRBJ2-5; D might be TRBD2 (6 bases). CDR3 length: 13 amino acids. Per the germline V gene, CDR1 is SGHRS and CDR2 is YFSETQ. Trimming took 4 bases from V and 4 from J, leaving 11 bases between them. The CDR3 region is CASSMGGGETQYF. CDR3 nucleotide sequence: TGCGCCAGCAGCATGGGGGGAGGAGAGACCCAGTACTTC.

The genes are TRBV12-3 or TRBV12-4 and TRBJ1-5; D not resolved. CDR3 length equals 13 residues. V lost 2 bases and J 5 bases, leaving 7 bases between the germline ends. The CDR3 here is CASSLSGDQPQHF. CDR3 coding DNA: TGTGCCAGCAGTTTATCCGGGGATCAGCCCCAGCATTTT.

As DNA, the CDR3 is TGCGCCAGCAGCCAGGAGCAGGGGGCCCCTATCCAGCAGTACTTC. Protein product: CASSQEQGAPIQQYF. The chain links TRBV4-1 to TRBJ2-7; 8 positions match TRBD1. The V and J ends lost 3 bases and 8 bases, in that order; junction bases with no gene match: 12. Germline values: CDR1 MGHRA, CDR2 YSYEKL. This CDR3 has 15 residues.

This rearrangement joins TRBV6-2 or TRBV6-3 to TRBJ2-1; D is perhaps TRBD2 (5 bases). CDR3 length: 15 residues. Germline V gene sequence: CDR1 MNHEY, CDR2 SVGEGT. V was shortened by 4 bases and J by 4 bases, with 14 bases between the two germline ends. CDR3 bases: TGTGCCAGCAGTTCCCTTATCGGGATATACAATGAGCAGTTCTTC. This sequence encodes CASSSLIGIYNEQFF.

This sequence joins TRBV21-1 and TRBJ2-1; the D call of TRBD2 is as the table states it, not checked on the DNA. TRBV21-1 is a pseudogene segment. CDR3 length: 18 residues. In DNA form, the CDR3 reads TGTGCCAGCAGCAAAGAGGGGATTTGGGGACTCTCCTACAATGAGCAGTTCTTC. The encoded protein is CASSKEGIWGLSYNEQFF.

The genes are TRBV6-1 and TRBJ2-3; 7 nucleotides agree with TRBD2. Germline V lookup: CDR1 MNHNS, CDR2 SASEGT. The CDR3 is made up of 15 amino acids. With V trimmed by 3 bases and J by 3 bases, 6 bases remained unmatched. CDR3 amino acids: CASSDGGSRTDTQYF. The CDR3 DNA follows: TGTGCCAGCAGTGACGGCGGGAGTCGGACAGATACGCAGTATTTT.

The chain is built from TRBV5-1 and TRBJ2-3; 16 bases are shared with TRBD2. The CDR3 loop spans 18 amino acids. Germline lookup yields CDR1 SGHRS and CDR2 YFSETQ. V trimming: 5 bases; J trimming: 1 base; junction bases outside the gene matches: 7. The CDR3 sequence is CASRRGTSGRAGTDTQYF. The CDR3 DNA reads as TGCGCCAGCAGAAGAGGGACTAGCGGGAGGGCCGGCACAGATACGCAGTATTTT.

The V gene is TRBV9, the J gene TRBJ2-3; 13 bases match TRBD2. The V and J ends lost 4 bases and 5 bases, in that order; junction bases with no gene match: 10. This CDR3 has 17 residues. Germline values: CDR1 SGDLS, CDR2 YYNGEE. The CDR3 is CASSPTQGLAGRDTQYF. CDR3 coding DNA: TGTGCCAGCAGCCCCACCCAGGGACTAGCGGGAAGAGATACGCAGTATTTT.

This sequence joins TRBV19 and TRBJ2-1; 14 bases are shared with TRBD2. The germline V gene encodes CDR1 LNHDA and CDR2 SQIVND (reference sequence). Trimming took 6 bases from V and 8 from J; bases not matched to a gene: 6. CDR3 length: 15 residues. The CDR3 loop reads CASRPGLAGDHEQFF. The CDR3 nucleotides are TGTGCCAGTAGGCCGGGACTAGCGGGAGACCATGAGCAGTTCTTC.